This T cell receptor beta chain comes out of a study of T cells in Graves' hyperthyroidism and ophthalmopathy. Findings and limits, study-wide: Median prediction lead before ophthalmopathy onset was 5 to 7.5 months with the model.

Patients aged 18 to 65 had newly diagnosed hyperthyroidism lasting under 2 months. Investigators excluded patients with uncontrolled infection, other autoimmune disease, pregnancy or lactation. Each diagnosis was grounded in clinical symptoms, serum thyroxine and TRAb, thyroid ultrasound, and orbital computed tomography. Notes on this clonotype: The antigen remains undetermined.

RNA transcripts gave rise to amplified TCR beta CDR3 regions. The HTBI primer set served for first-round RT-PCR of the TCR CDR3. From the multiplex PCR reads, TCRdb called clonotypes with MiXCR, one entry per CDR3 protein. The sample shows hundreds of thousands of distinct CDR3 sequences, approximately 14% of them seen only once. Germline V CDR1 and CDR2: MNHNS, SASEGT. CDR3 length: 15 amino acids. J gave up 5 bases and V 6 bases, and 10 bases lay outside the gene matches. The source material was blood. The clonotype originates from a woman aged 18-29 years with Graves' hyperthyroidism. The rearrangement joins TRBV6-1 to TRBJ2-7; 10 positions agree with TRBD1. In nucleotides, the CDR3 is TGTGCCAGCAGCTCCGGGACAGGGGTGGTCCACGAGCAGTACTTC. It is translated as CASSSGTGVVHEQYF.